The rows below give T cell receptor beta chains drawn from one sample of a study of identical twins. A single record per CDR3 protein comes from TCRdb applying MiXCR to the 5' RACE reads. The sample consists of roughly 630,000 distinct CDR3 sequences, just over 7% of them appearing once. A further study also used this sample, focusing on yellow fever vaccine responses in identical twins.

Sequenced: PBMCs. The receptors originated from a woman aged 18 to 35 in good health. CDR3s leave out the opening cysteine and the closing phenylalanine or tryptophan.

>TRBJ2-1|TRBV3-1
ASSQTLAGGVEQF
>TRBJ2-1|TRBV6-5
ASSSPGSGDEQF
>TRBJ1-2|TRBV6-1
ASSGLAANYGYT
>TRBJ2-7|TRBV20-1
SAWTSGEGEQY
>TRBJ1-6|TRBV5-5
ASSRTRTGTNSPLH
>TRBJ2-6|TRBV12-3/TRBV12-4
ASSHRSSGANVLT
>TRBJ2-3|TRBV20-1
SAIPGQGANTQY
>TRBJ1-2|TRBV29-1
SVEGGRGAYGYT
>TRBJ2-5|TRBV29-1
SVGSGEETQY
>TRBJ1-2|TRBV12-3/TRBV12-4
ASRSDRNYGYT
>TRBJ2-3|TRBV20-1
SARDLADVTDTQY
>TRBJ2-1|TRBV12-3/TRBV12-4
ASSLHRVFNEQF
>TRBJ2-1|TRBV2
ASSRGRWDNEQF
>TRBJ2-7|TRBV7-2
ASSLDMGGKVGEQY
>TRBJ2-5|TRBV7-2
ASSYVSEGETQY
>TRBJ2-2|TRBV5-1
ASSSIPPGQGSTGELF
>TRBJ2-7|TRBV4-1
ASSPGLAGALASYEQY